This is a list of T cell receptor beta chains from one sample in a study of blood T cell repertoires in COVID-19. TCRdb's copy holds only in-frame clones and misses some; the assay was immunoSEQ multiplex PCR. The repertoire holds about 220,000 clones, with 65% to 85% as singletons. The sample taken for sequencing was PBMCs or T cells enriched from blood (not recorded which). Every receptor here comes from a woman in her 40s who had recovered from COVID-19. Each CDR3 is given with its conserved first and last residue.

CDR3	V	J
CASSSVRDTQYF	TRBV7-9	TRBJ2-3
CASSPRQGVDEKLFF	TRBV19	TRBJ1-4
CASSPGTSGSNEQFF	TRBV5-4	TRBJ2-1
CASGPTGTGWDIQYF	TRBV10-2	TRBJ2-4
CASSYQPVGGATFF	TRBV7-8	TRBJ1-1
CASHEDTEAFF	TRBV6-5	TRBJ1-1
CATSDTTTGSETQYF	TRBV24-1	TRBJ2-5
CASSLGGTAGAFF	TRBV5-1	TRBJ1-1
CASSLVIGGNIQYF	TRBV27	TRBJ2-4
CASSFQGANTIYF	TRBV5-5	TRBJ1-3
CASSRTGTFTEAFF	TRBV3-1/TRBV3-2	TRBJ1-1
CASSPQGDYGYTF	TRBV18	TRBJ1-2
CASSLAAGGRSDTQYF	TRBV7-8	TRBJ2-3
CASSQVIAEPRYF	TRBV4-1	TRBJ2-5
CASRRTVNSPLHF	TRBV19	TRBJ1-6
CASSRSYGYTF	TRBV13	TRBJ1-2
CASSRGGQDANYGYTF	TRBV11-3	TRBJ1-2
CASSLQTPGQGTAFF	TRBV28	TRBJ1-1
CSGQGTGRSETQYF	TRBV29-1	TRBJ2-5
CASREQGFTGNTIYF	TRBV6-5	TRBJ1-3
CASSPWSGNFGNTIYF	TRBV18	TRBJ1-3
CASSLSWGRTDTQYF	TRBV27	TRBJ2-3
CASSSTLNQPQHF	TRBV12-3/TRBV12-4	TRBJ1-5
CASGNPNRAGNTEAFF	TRBV5-4	TRBJ1-1
CSGLAGDYGYTF	TRBV29-1	TRBJ1-2
CASSLPDGHINYGYTF	TRBV23-1	TRBJ1-2
CASRQSVSPEQFF	TRBV15	TRBJ2-1
CASSHSGGTYNEQFF	TRBV3-1/TRBV3-2	TRBJ2-1
CASSFSGRGSVEPQHF	TRBV28	TRBJ1-5
CAWSGGTGGETQYF	TRBV30	TRBJ2-5
CASSRRQGLVYGYTF	TRBV27	TRBJ1-2
CASGSSGRSQETQYF	TRBV12-5	TRBJ2-5
CASNKSPLRSSGNTIYF	TRBV7-9	TRBJ1-3
CASRSLGQFDYGYTF	TRBV7-2	TRBJ1-2
CASSYSSGDRFEKLFF	TRBV6-5	TRBJ1-4
CASSGSPGELFF	TRBV28	TRBJ2-2
CASSKEGGLNSPLHF	TRBV21-1	TRBJ1-6
CASTDSGGLYEQYF	TRBV28	TRBJ2-7
CASSYDWRAEAFF	TRBV6-2/TRBV6-3	TRBJ1-1
CAIRANTEAFF	TRBV10-3	TRBJ1-1
CASSPGQGNSGNTIYF	TRBV18	TRBJ1-3
CASSQVKDTQYF	TRBV3-1/TRBV3-2	TRBJ2-3
CASSIDRGSAFF	TRBV5-1	TRBJ1-1
CASSFLAGGPYEQFF	TRBV5-1	TRBJ2-1
CAISERGEGEQFF	TRBV10-3	TRBJ2-1
CASSFSGNTGELFF	TRBV11-3	TRBJ2-2
CASSEEQGAEAFF	TRBV2	TRBJ1-1
CASSLQGAVEKLFF	TRBV5-1	TRBJ1-4
CASSYSDRNTEAFF	TRBV6-5	TRBJ1-1
CASSARQVRADTQYF	TRBV27	TRBJ2-3
CASSIFPPRVFANEQFF	TRBV19	TRBJ2-1
CASSEAKGQNYGYTF	TRBV6-1	TRBJ1-2
CASSRRQGNQPQHF	TRBV21-1	TRBJ1-5
CASSITGGLYTEAFF	TRBV28	TRBJ1-1
CATGELATNEKLFF	TRBV19	TRBJ1-4
CASSLERGLTDTQYF	TRBV7-9	TRBJ2-3
CASSLFDRGFSNTGELFF	TRBV5-6	TRBJ2-2
CASSPVGTGYGYTF	TRBV3-1/TRBV3-2	TRBJ1-2
CAWHPRTSGDTDTQYF	TRBV30	TRBJ2-3
CASSTLDRGGAEAFF	TRBV5-1	TRBJ1-1